A selection of T cell receptor beta chains follows, all from one sample in a study of T cell responses to AZD1222 COVID-19 vaccine. The table came from immunoSEQ multiplex PCR; TCRdb's copy has only in-frame clones and leaves some out. The table includes over 60,000 clones, around nine tenths detected once. The material sequenced was peripheral blood, taken 28 days after the second dose of the MenACWY control vaccine. The origin of the receptors is an adult who received the MenACWY meningococcal vaccine as a control. The CDR3 runs from the conserved cysteine through the conserved F or W. Fields, in order: J gene, D gene, V gene, clone size, CDR3 DNA, CDR3 protein. D genes are given only for firm matches. A clone size is listed for some rows: how often the clone was seen (once, few, many), or a class if it is expanded.

TRBJ2-1	.	TRBV7-2	.	TGTGCCAGCAGCACGACCCCGGGCGGGCAGTTCTTC	CASSTTPGGQFF
TRBJ1-2	.	TRBV7-9	once	TGTGCCAGCAGCTTAGGACTGTCCGGGAAGGGCTACACCTTC	CASSLGLSGKGYTF
TRBJ2-7	.	TRBV9	medium-sized	TGTGCCAGCAGCCCCGGAGGGCGGGGATACGAGCAGTACTTC	CASSPGGRGYEQYF
TRBJ2-1	.	TRBV19	.	TGTGCCAGTAGTATAAGGCCCACCAGCAATGAGCAGTTCTTC	CASSIRPTSNEQFF
TRBJ1-1	TRBD1	TRBV19	.	TGTGCCAGTAGTCCCGACAGGGTAAACACTGAAGCTTTCTTT	CASSPDRVNTEAFF
TRBJ1-1	.	TRBV5-4	.	TGTGCCAGCAGCTCCCCGGACAGTGAAGCTTTCTTT	CASSSPDSEAFF
TRBJ2-7	.	TRBV7-2	.	TGTGCCAGCAGCTTCCCGCGGAGCTCCTACGAGCAGTACTTC	CASSFPRSSYEQYF
TRBJ1-1	.	TRBV14	few	TGTGCCAGCAGCCAGACAGGGAACACTGAAGCTTTCTTT	CASSQTGNTEAFF
TRBJ1-5	.	TRBV13	once	TGTGCCAGCAGCTTTAGTACCAATCAGCCCCAGCATTTT	CASSFSTNQPQHF
TRBJ1-6	.	TRBV5-1	.	TGCGCCAGCAGCTTGGAGGGCAGTAGGATCAATTCACCCCTCCACTTT	CASSLEGSRINSPLHF
TRBJ2-7	TRBD1	TRBV5-1	.	TGCGCCAGCAGCCGGGGACAGGGTCCATACGAGCAGTACTTC	CASSRGQGPYEQYF
TRBJ1-4	.	TRBV29-1	.	TGCAGCGTTGACAGCTACGAAAAACTGTTTTTT	CSVDSYEKLFF
TRBJ1-2	TRBD1	TRBV30	.	TGTGCCTGGAGTGCCGGAGGGGGCGGACCCCAGGGGGGCTACACCTTC	CAWSAGGGGPQGGYTF
TRBJ2-5	.	TRBV12-3/TRBV12-4	.	TGTGCCAGCAGTTTAGCGGAGGGACTTGTGTACTTC	CASSLAEGLVYF
TRBJ2-7	TRBD2	TRBV6-2/TRBV6-3	.	TGTGCCAGCAGCCGTGGACTAGCGGGAACCTACGAGCAGTACTTC	CASSRGLAGTYEQYF
TRBJ1-2	.	TRBV3-1/TRBV3-2	.	TGTGCCAGCAGCCTCCCGGAGGGTGGCTACACCTTC	CASSLPEGGYTF
TRBJ2-2	TRBD1	TRBV28	.	TGTGCCAGCAGTCCCGACAGGGCGAACACCGGGGAGCTGTTTTTT	CASSPDRANTGELFF
TRBJ2-5	TRBD2	TRBV30	.	TGTGCCTGGAAGGTAGCGGGGGGAGAGACCCAGTACTTC	CAWKVAGGETQYF
TRBJ2-7	.	TRBV6-2/TRBV6-3	.	TGTGCCAGCAGTTTCGATCCGTACGAGCAGTACTTC	CASSFDPYEQYF
TRBJ1-5	.	TRBV7-9	.	TGTGCCAGCAGCTTAGGGCCCCGGGGCCAGCATTTT	CASSLGPRGQHF
TRBJ1-1	.	TRBV3-1/TRBV3-2	.	TGTGCCAGCAGCCCTCCGGGGTGGGGTATAGAAGCTTTCTTT	CASSPPGWGIEAFF
TRBJ1-2	TRBD1	TRBV28	.	TGTGCCAGCAGCTCACCGGGACAGGGGGACTTGCGGGGCTACACCTTC	CASSSPGQGDLRGYTF
TRBJ1-1	TRBD1	TRBV7-2	once	TGTGCCAGCAGTCCGACGGGACAGGGGTACACTGAAGCTTTCTTT	CASSPTGQGYTEAFF
TRBJ2-2	.	TRBV7-9	.	TGTGCCAGCAGCGCCAGGGTTCACGGGGAGCTGTTTTTT	CASSARVHGELFF
TRBJ1-2	.	TRBV4-3	.	TGCGCCAGCAGCCAAGATACGCGCCCCTTAGATAACTATGGCTACACCTTC	CASSQDTRPLDNYGYTF
TRBJ2-7	TRBD1	TRBV2	.	TGTGCCAGCAAAAAGGACCAGGGGGCCGAGCAGTACTTC	CASKKDQGAEQYF
TRBJ1-1	.	TRBV5-1	.	TGCGCCAGCAGCCCTCTGGGCGGAGGGGACACTGAAGCTTTCTTT	CASSPLGGGDTEAFF
TRBJ2-2	.	TRBV2	.	TGTGCCAGCAGCCCCCGTGTATTGGGGGCCGGGGAGCTGTTTTTT	CASSPRVLGAGELFF
TRBJ2-7	.	TRBV5-1	.	TGCGCCAGCAGTTTAGCCCTAGGGGCCGACTACGAGCAGTACTTC	CASSLALGADYEQYF
TRBJ2-1	TRBD1	TRBV19	.	TGTGCCAGTAGTGTCAGGCCAGGACAGGGGGCACATGAGCAGTTCTTC	CASSVRPGQGAHEQFF
TRBJ1-2	.	TRBV30	once	TGTGCCCGAATTGGGCCCCCGAGCTATGGCTACACCTTC	CARIGPPSYGYTF
TRBJ1-1	TRBD1	TRBV19	.	TGTGCCAGTATACCCAGGACAGGTGGTGACACTGAAGCTTTCTTT	CASIPRTGGDTEAFF
TRBJ2-1	.	TRBV6-5	.	TGTGCCAGCAGTTTCCACCAGGGAGGTGAGCAGTTCTTC	CASSFHQGGEQFF
TRBJ1-2	.	TRBV7-2	.	TGTGCCAGCAGCTCATTACCTGCGACTGGCTACACCTTC	CASSSLPATGYTF
TRBJ1-1	.	TRBV7-6	.	TGTGCCAGCAGCCCCCCGGGGCGTGACACTGAAGCTTTCTTT	CASSPPGRDTEAFF
TRBJ1-2	.	TRBV5-4	.	TGTGCCAGCAGCTCCGCACGCGGGAGATACGGCTACACCTTC	CASSSARGRYGYTF
TRBJ1-5	.	TRBV3-1/TRBV3-2	.	TGTGCCAGCAGCCCAGATAGCAATCAGCCCCAGCATTTT	CASSPDSNQPQHF
TRBJ2-7	TRBD1	TRBV5-1	.	TGCGCCAGCAGCGCCGGACAGGTCTTTGACGAGCAGTACTTC	CASSAGQVFDEQYF
TRBJ1-2	.	TRBV7-2	.	TGTGCCAGCAGCTTATCAGGGTCCTATGGCTACACCTTC	CASSLSGSYGYTF
TRBJ2-3	TRBD1	TRBV19	.	TGTGCCAGTAGTATTGGACAGGGACGCGCAGATACGCAGTATTTT	CASSIGQGRADTQYF
TRBJ1-6	.	TRBV27	.	TGTGCCAGCAGTTATTATAATTCACCCCTCCACTTT	CASSYYNSPLHF
TRBJ2-7	TRBD1	TRBV14	few	TGTGCCAGCAGCCCCACCGGGACAGGGGGCGAGCAGTACTTC	CASSPTGTGGEQYF
TRBJ1-5	.	TRBV28	few	TGTGCCAGCAGTTTGCAAGGGGAGGGTCAGCCCCAGCATTTT	CASSLQGEGQPQHF
TRBJ1-2	.	TRBV21-1	.	TGTGCCAGCAGCACGGCCTCGGCGGGGGATGGCTACACCTTC	CASSTASAGDGYTF
TRBJ2-1	TRBD2	TRBV5-5	once	TGTGCCAGCAGCCGGGGACTAGCGGGAGTTCGGGATGAGCAGTTCTTC	CASSRGLAGVRDEQFF
TRBJ1-3	TRBD1	TRBV11-2	.	TGTGCCAGCAGCCAATCCGGGACAGGGTTTCTCTCGGGAAACACCATATATTTT	CASSQSGTGFLSGNTIYF
TRBJ2-3	.	TRBV7-3	.	TGTGCCAGCAGCTTAAATGCGGGGGCGGCAGGGGATACGCAGTATTTT	CASSLNAGAAGDTQYF
TRBJ1-2	.	TRBV19	.	TGTGCCAGTAGTAAAGGCCGAGACTATGGCTACACCTTC	CASSKGRDYGYTF
TRBJ2-7	TRBD2	TRBV6-5	.	TGTGCCAGCAGTTACCCTGCGGGAGGAGGGTACGAGCAGTACTTC	CASSYPAGGGYEQYF
TRBJ2-4	TRBD2	TRBV6-5	.	TGTGCCAGCAGTTACAGTCTAGCGGGAGAACAGTACTTC	CASSYSLAGEQYF
TRBJ1-3	TRBD1	TRBV20-1	once	TGCAGTGCTAGTCGAGCGACAGGGGATGGAAACACCATATATTTT	CSASRATGDGNTIYF
TRBJ2-2	.	TRBV7-2	.	TGTGCCAGCAGCTTAGCCGGAGGCAGGAGGACCGGGGAGCTGTTTTTT	CASSLAGGRRTGELFF
TRBJ2-7	.	TRBV28	.	TGTGCCAGCAGCGGACAGTGGCGGGAGAGGTACGAGCAGTACTTC	CASSGQWRERYEQYF
TRBJ2-7	.	TRBV6-1	.	TGTGCCAGCAGTGAGTCCGACAGGGAGGGGTACGAGCAGTACTTC	CASSESDREGYEQYF
TRBJ1-6	.	TRBV2	.	TGTGCCAGCAGTACCAGGGAATCACCCCTCCACTTT	CASSTRESPLHF
TRBJ1-2	TRBD1	TRBV2	.	TGTGCCAGCCGGGACAGGAGATTTAACTATGGCTACACCTTC	CASRDRRFNYGYTF
TRBJ2-3	.	TRBV5-5	.	TGTGCCAGCAGCTTGGAGGGAAGCACAGATACGCAGTATTTT	CASSLEGSTDTQYF
TRBJ2-7	.	TRBV7-3	.	TGTGCCAGCAGCCCCGGGATATTCTACGAGCAGTACTTC	CASSPGIFYEQYF
TRBJ1-5	.	TRBV2	.	TGTGCCAGCAGGGCCGACAGAGTAAGCAATCAGCCCCAGCATTTT	CASRADRVSNQPQHF
TRBJ2-5	TRBD1	TRBV19	.	TGTGCCAGCGACATGGGACGGACAGGGCGCCAAGAGACCCAGTACTTC	CASDMGRTGRQETQYF